These 12 T cell receptor beta chains were all obtained from the same sample, sequenced in a study of blood T cell repertoires in COVID-19. Generated by immunoSEQ multiplex PCR, the TCRdb table keeps only in-frame clones and is missing some. In the table there are about 150,000 clones, 65% to 90% of which are singletons. Material: peripheral blood. The source is a woman between 55 and 75 years old with COVID-19, enrolled during active disease.

This chain links TRBV19 with TRBJ2-3; D possibly corresponds to TRBD2 (5 bases). Germline assignment: CDR1 LNHDA and CDR2 SQIVND (reference sequence). This CDR3 has 13 residues. Trimming took off 5 bases at V and 2 bases at J, with 8 bases between the two ends. The CDR3 sequence: CASSPGLTDTQYF. CDR3 DNA sequence: TGTGCCAGTAGTCCTGGACTCACAGATACGCAGTATTTT.

The chain couples TRBV5-1 to TRBJ2-7; 10 nucleotides match TRBD1. The CDR3 has 14 amino acids. Germline V gene data show CDR1 as SGHRS and CDR2 as YFSETQ. The V gene end was trimmed by 2 bases and the J gene end by 5 bases; junction bases not matched to a gene: 4. For the CDR3, the DNA is TGCGCCAGCAGCTTTGTTGGGACAGGGGACGAGCAGTACGTC. Protein sequence: CASSFVGTGDEQYV.

This sequence joins TRBV11-2 and TRBJ2-1, with no clear D. The CDR3 covers 14 residues. Germline CDR1 SGHAT, CDR2 FQNNGV. V dropped 4 bases and J dropped 0 bases, with 7 bases sitting between them. CDR3 residues: CASSSSSSYNEQFF. The CDR3 bases are TGTGCCAGCAGCTCGTCCAGCTCCTACAATGAGCAGTTCTTC.

The sample holds one count of this clone. This chain joins TRBV7-7 and TRBJ1-4; D is uncertain. Germline V gene sequence: CDR1 SSHAT, CDR2 FNYEAQ (reference sequence). This CDR3 is 16 amino acids long. V gave up 5 bases and J gave up 0 bases, with 13 bases separating them. CDR3 nucleotides: TGTGCCAGCAGCCCCATCACGGGTGCAACTAATGAAAAACTGTTTTTT. Amino acids: CASSPITGATNEKLFF.

CDR3 in amino acids: CAWSVLTGGYTF. CDR3 in DNA: TGTGCCTGGAGTGTTTTGACTGGTGGCTACACCTTC. V usage is TRBV30 and J usage is TRBJ1-2; D is ambiguous. From germline, CDR1 is GTSNPN and CDR2 SVGIG (reference sequence). The CDR3 loop spans 12 amino acids. V was shortened by 0 bases and J by 7 bases, with 9 bases between the two germline ends.

The chain joins TRBV7-2 to TRBJ1-2; D uncertain. Germline-derived CDR1 and CDR2 are SGHTA and FQGNSA. V lost 4 bases to trimming and J lost 8 bases, with 8 bases between them. This CDR3 comprises 11 residues. CDR3 residues: CASSSGGGYTF. In DNA form, the CDR3 reads TGTGCCAGCAGCTCAGGTGGCGGCTACACCTTC. Combining the CDR3 with reference TRBV7-2 and TRBJ1-2 gives the whole variable domain GAGVSQSPSNKVTEKGKDVELRCDPISGHTALYWYRQSLGQGLEFLIYFQGNSAPDKSGLPSDRFSAERTGGSVSTLTIQRTQQEDSAVYLCASSSGGGYTFGSGTRLTVV.

The chain has TRBV27 and TRBJ1-5, with a weak D call TRBD1 (6 bases). V dropped 3 bases and J dropped 0 bases, with 9 bases sitting between them. The V gene's germline CDR1 is MNHEY and CDR2 SMNVEV (reference sequence). The CDR3 spans 15 residues. CDR3 bases: TGTGCCAGCAGTTTGGGGACAAATAGCAATCAGCCCCAGCATTTT. It codes for CASSLGTNSNQPQHF.

Points on this clone: Compared with germline, one end of the junction differs, possibly owing to a read error. Here the CDR3 reads CAWGLGQGARF. The CDR3 region has the DNA TGTGCCTGGGGCCTAGGACAGGGGGCACGTTTT. The chain combines TRBV30 with TRBJ2-3, with 11 bases that match TRBD1. CDR1 is GTSNPN, CDR2 SVGIG, per germline (reference sequence). The CDR3 covers 11 residues.

This chain uses TRBV27 with TRBJ2-1; no clear D. The CDR3 totals 13 residues. CDR1 is MNHEY and CDR2 is SMNVEV in the germline V gene (reference sequence). The V end lost 2 bases, the J end lost 5 bases, and 7 bases lay between the germline ends. For the CDR3, the DNA is TGTGCCAGCAGTTTAGGCAGAAACAATGAGCAGTTCTTC. This encodes CASSLGRNNEQFF.

Points on this clone: A junction boundary mismatches the germline segment, possibly from a read error. The chain uses TRBV7-2 and TRBJ2-1, with D possibly being TRBD2 (6 bases). Germline V gene sequence: CDR1 SGHTA, CDR2 FQGNSA. This CDR3 has 11 amino acids. Here the CDR3 reads CASRLAAEQFF. The CDR3, as DNA: TGTGCCAGCAGGTTAGCGGCAGAGCAGTTCTTC.

This chain connects TRBV9 to TRBJ2-7; D is undetermined. This CDR3 has 14 residues. V was shortened by 3 bases and J by 3 bases, with 13 bases between the two germline ends. The germline V gene has CDR1 SGDLS and CDR2 YYNGEE. CDR3 sequence reads: CASSESPGGYEQYF. In DNA, the CDR3 is TGTGCCAGCAGCGAAAGCCCCGGCGGCTACGAGCAGTACTTC.

V gene TRBV19 combines with J gene TRBJ1-1, with D possibly TRBD1 on 6 matching bases. Germline assignment: CDR1 LNHDA and CDR2 SQIVND (reference sequence). The CDR3 is made up of 15 amino acids. Trimming took 1 base from V and 0 from J, leaving 9 bases between them. The DNA for the CDR3 is TGTGCCAGTAGTATAGGGGGACACCTGAACACTGAAGCTTTCTTT. This translates into CASSIGGHLNTEAFF. The complete variable domain, with remaining parts taken from reference TRBV19 and TRBJ1-1, reads DGGITQSPKYLFRKEGQNVTLSCEQNLNHDAMYWYRQDPGQGLRLIYYSQIVNDFQKGDIAEGYSVSREKKESFPLTVTSAQKNPTAFYLCASSIGGHLNTEAFFGQGTRLTVV.